This TCR beta chain originates from a study of CD8 T cells in Susac syndrome. Reverse transcription of roughly 0.5 to 1 ug RNA was carried out with random hexamers. It was immunoSEQ multiplex PCR that amplified TCR beta CDR3 across 54 Vbeta and 13 Jbeta. MiXCR was run by TCRdb on the immunoSEQ multiplex PCR reads, yielding one entry per CDR3 protein. The sample lists 110,000 or so distinct CDR3 sequences, 85% to 95% occurring once. The V end was cut by 6 bases, the J end by 5 bases, with 5 bases between. The CDR3 is made up of 11 amino acids. CDR1 LGHNT and CDR2 FRNRAP come from the germline V gene. The TCR originated in a human donor in good health. Sequences were obtained from CD8+ T cells from PBMCs. This chain joins TRBV12-5 and TRBJ2-1; D not certain. DNA for the CDR3: TGTGCTAGTGGCCCGAACAATGAGCAGTTCTTC. This translates into CASGPNNEQFF.